These T cell receptor beta chains were read from a single sample in a study of siplizumab effects on memory and regulatory T cells. Generated by immunoSEQ multiplex PCR, the TCRdb table keeps only in-frame clones and is missing some. The sample records over 95,000 clones, 93% being singletons. The sequencing input was non-Treg CD4+ T cells sorted from blood. Every receptor here comes from a human donor in good health. The CDR3 runs from the conserved cysteine through the conserved F or W. A D gene is named only where the DNA matches it firmly. Clone size is not always given. Where it is, it says once, few, many or a class for expanded clones.

d_call j_call v_call clone_size cdr3_nt cdr3_aa
. TRBJ1-2 TRBV27 . TGTGCCAGCAGCAAAACAGGGACCTATGGCTACACCTTC CASSKTGTYGYTF
. TRBJ1-1 TRBV11-2 . TGTGCCAGCAGCTTAGCGGCAGGATATCTGAACACTGAAGCTTTCTTT CASSLAAGYLNTEAFF
TRBD1 TRBJ2-1 TRBV5-6 . TGTGCCAGCAGCTTGTACCGGGACAGGGGGCAAGAAGAGCAGTTCTTC CASSLYRDRGQEEQFF
. TRBJ1-4 TRBV14 . TGTGCCAGCAGCCAAGTAAGGGGCGTTAATGAAAAACTGTTTTTT CASSQVRGVNEKLFF
. TRBJ1-1 TRBV10-3 . TGTGCCATCAGTGAGTCGGATACAGGGAACACTGAAGCTTTCTTT CAISESDTGNTEAFF
. TRBJ2-1 TRBV6-5 . TGTGCCAGCAGTTATAGACCGCCAAGCTCCTACAATGAGCAGTTCTTC CASSYRPPSSYNEQFF
. TRBJ1-5 TRBV6-1 . TGTGCCAGCAGTGAAGATGGGGGCGGGTGGGATCAGCCCCAGCATTTT CASSEDGGGWDQPQHF
TRBD1 TRBJ1-2 TRBV18 . TGTGCCAGCTCGCCAACGGACAGGGTGCGCGGCTACACCTTC CASSPTDRVRGYTF
TRBD1 TRBJ1-1 TRBV5-5 . TGTGCCAGCAGCAGGGACAGGGATAGATTTTTCTTT CASSRDRDRFFF
TRBD1 TRBJ1-1 TRBV6-5 . TGTGCCAGCAGTTACCAAACGACAGGGGTGAACACTGAAGCTTTCTTT CASSYQTTGVNTEAFF
. TRBJ2-5 TRBV18 . TGTGCCAGCTCACCGACATATGAGACCCAGTACTTC CASSPTYETQYF
TRBD1 TRBJ2-5 TRBV5-1 . TGCGCCAGCAGCGCCGGGGACAGGGGGACACAAGAGACCCAGTACTTC CASSAGDRGTQETQYF
TRBD1 TRBJ2-7 TRBV15 . TGTGCCACCAGCAGAGGGGACAGGGGGGACGAGCAGTACTTC CATSRGDRGDEQYF
. TRBJ2-5 TRBV4-1 . TGCGCCAGCAGCCAAGTTAGGCGAGAGACCCAGTACTTC CASSQVRRETQYF
. TRBJ1-5 TRBV5-5 . TGTGCCAGCAGCTTGTACTTCTCGGGGAATCAGCCCCAGCATTTT CASSLYFSGNQPQHF
. TRBJ2-1 TRBV5-4 . TGTGCCAGCAGCGCGAGTTCCCCCTTGTCTAACAATGAGCAGTTCTTC CASSASSPLSNNEQFF
. TRBJ2-3 TRBV6-1 . TGTGCCAGCACGCGGGCCACCACAGATACGCAGTATTTT CASTRATTDTQYF
. TRBJ2-2 TRBV5-1 few TGCGCCAGCAGCTTGGTAGGGGCGATGGAGCTGTTTTTT CASSLVGAMELFF
TRBD1 TRBJ2-7 TRBV5-1 . TGCGCCAGCAGCCAAGGACAGGGGGCCCACGAGCAGTACTTC CASSQGQGAHEQYF
. TRBJ2-1 TRBV9 . TGTGCCAGCAGCGTAGGGTGGGAGAGATGGCATGAGCAGTTCTTC CASSVGWERWHEQFF